These 31 T cell receptor beta chains originate from one sample sequenced in a study of cytotoxic CD8 clonotypes in ibrutinib-treated CLL. Assay used: immunoSEQ multiplex PCR; TCRdb lists only in-frame clones, some missing. Of approximately 33,000 clones in the sample, approximately 69% were seen once. This material consisted of PBMCs, taken before ibrutinib treatment. These receptors were collected from a human donor with chronic lymphocytic leukemia.

This clone has a handful of counts. The chain uses TRBV30 and TRBJ2-7; D might be TRBD1 (5 bases). The length of the CDR3 is 12 residues. Germline V gene lookup returns CDR1 GTSNPN and CDR2 SVGIG (reference sequence). The V end was cut by 2 bases, the J end by 2 bases, with 7 bases between. The CDR3 region is CAWSRGTYEQYF. The CDR3 DNA follows: TGTGCCTGGAGTAGGGGAACCTACGAGCAGTACTTC.

This chain links TRBV5-6 with TRBJ2-7; D not certain. CDR1 is SGHDT and CDR2 is YYEEEE in the germline V gene. The V and J ends lost 2 bases and 7 bases respectively, with 7 bases between them. The CDR3 has 11 residues. The CDR3 reads CASSFSGEQYF. Here the CDR3 DNA reads TGTGCCAGCAGCTTTTCCGGGGAGCAGTACTTC.

This clone appeared once. This chain links TRBV7-9 with TRBJ2-2; D is unresolved. The V gene's germline CDR1 is SEHNR and CDR2 FQNEAQ (reference sequence). CDR3 length: 14 residues. With 1 base removed from V and 2 bases from J, the gap between germline ends came to 5 bases. The CDR3 protein is CASSLVINTGELFF. In DNA, the CDR3 is TGTGCCAGCAGCTTAGTGATAAACACCGGGGAGCTGTTTTTT.

This chain joins TRBV30 and TRBJ2-7; D remains unclear. The V end lost 2 bases, the J end lost 7 bases, and 15 bases lay between the germline ends. Germline lookup yields CDR1 GTSNPN and CDR2 SVGIG (reference sequence). The CDR3 sequence is 13 residues long. DNA of the CDR3: TGTGCCTGGAGTTTCCAGGCCGGTGCTGAGCAGTACTTC. This encodes CAWSFQAGAEQYF.

The chain couples TRBV7-9 to TRBJ2-5; 12 positions match TRBD1. In germline, CDR1 is SEHNR, CDR2 FQNEAQ (reference sequence). This CDR3 is built from 17 residues. V shed 5 bases, J shed 5 bases, and the junction held 12 bases outside the gene matches. The CDR3 DNA follows: TGTGCCAGCAGCCCTCGTCCCGGGACAGGGGGCTGGGAGACCCAGTACTTC. This encodes CASSPRPGTGGWETQYF.

The chain has TRBV6-5 and TRBJ2-3; D is possibly TRBD1 (5 bases). The V and J ends lost 5 bases and 2 bases respectively, with 8 bases between them. The CDR3 runs to 13 residues. Looked up from germline, CDR1 is MNHEY and CDR2 is SVGAGI. CDR3 DNA sequence: TGTGCCAGCAGTGGACAACTCACAGATACGCAGTATTTT. It codes for CASSGQLTDTQYF.

This clone was detected a few times. The V call is TRBV28, the J call TRBJ1-3; D not certain. Trimming pared 3 bases from V and 0 bases from J, leaving 15 bases between. There are 17 residues in the CDR3. CDR1 and CDR2 (germline): MDHEN, SYDVKM. CDR3 nucleotide sequence: TGTGCCAGCAGTTTCTCGTCAGGATCCCTCTCTGGAAACACCATATATTTT. It is translated as CASSFSSGSLSGNTIYF.

The rearrangement uses TRBV9 and TRBJ1-5; D might be TRBD1 (5 bases). Trimming pared 2 bases from V and 2 bases from J, leaving 11 bases between. CDR3 length equals 15 residues. Germline V gene sequence: CDR1 SGDLS, CDR2 YYNGEE. The CDR3 loop reads CASSVGVIGNQPQHF. The CDR3 coding sequence is TGTGCCAGCAGCGTGGGGGTGATAGGCAATCAGCCCCAGCATTTT. Together with reference TRBV9 and TRBJ1-5, the CDR3 gives the full variable domain: DSGVTQTPKHLITATGQRVTLRCSPRSGDLSVYWYQQSLDQGLQFLIQYYNGEERAKGNILERFSAQQFPDLHSELNLSSLELGDSALYFCASSVGVIGNQPQHFGDGTRLSIL.

This sequence joins TRBV4-2 and TRBJ2-7, with TRBD2 identical over 8 bases. The CDR3 runs 16 residues. Germline CDR1 LGHNA, CDR2 YNFKEQ. The trim removed 0 bases at V and 4 bases at J, leaving 8 bases unmatched. CDR3 sequence reads: CASSQEFPGRVYEQYF. The CDR3 DNA reads TGTGCCAGCAGCCAAGAGTTTCCCGGGAGGGTATACGAGCAGTACTTC.

J is TRBJ1-3 and V is TRBV27; D uncertain. The CDR3 is 12 amino acids. Germline assignment: CDR1 MNHEY and CDR2 SMNVEV (reference sequence). Trimming cost V 8 bases and J 2 bases, with 7 bases left between them. CDR3 loop: CASFGPGNTIYF. As DNA, the CDR3 is TGTGCCAGCTTCGGCCCTGGAAACACCATATATTTT.

The V gene is TRBV28, the J gene TRBJ2-5; possible D gene TRBD2, 5 bases. The V end was cut by 3 bases, the J end by 5 bases, with 10 bases between. Germline-derived CDR1 and CDR2 are MDHEN and SYDVKM. This CDR3 region has 13 residues. The CDR3 sequence is CASSFDGGETQYF. CDR3 DNA: TGTGCCAGCAGTTTTGATGGAGGCGAGACCCAGTACTTC.

This clone showed up just once. This chain's CDR3 is CAWTSVSSGNTIYF. The CDR3 coding sequence is TGTGCCTGGACCTCAGTGAGCTCTGGAAACACCATATATTTT. The chain joins TRBV30 to TRBJ1-3; D call uncertain. V was trimmed by 4 bases and J by 0 bases, leaving 10 bases between them. In germline, CDR1 is GTSNPN, CDR2 SVGIG (reference sequence). The CDR3 consists of 14 residues.

This chain links TRBV10-3 with TRBJ2-7; 7 nucleotides align to TRBD1. CDR1 ENHRY and CDR2 SYGVKD come from the germline V gene. This CDR3 comprises 12 residues. V lost 6 bases, J lost 7 bases, and 6 bases stayed unmatched. The CDR3 sequence is CAISRDREEQYF. As DNA, the CDR3 is TGTGCCATCAGCCGGGACAGAGAGGAGCAGTACTTC.

This clone has a handful of counts. The chain joins TRBV30 to TRBJ1-4; the match to TRBD1 covers 7 bases. Per germline, CDR1 GTSNPN and CDR2 SVGIG (reference sequence). The CDR3 runs 12 residues. V lost 5 bases to trimming and J lost 5 bases; unmatched junction nucleotides: 2. Here the CDR3 DNA reads TGTGCCTGGGACAGGGCGAATGAAAAACTGTTTTTT. It codes for CAWDRANEKLFF.

The chain is built from TRBV28 and TRBJ1-5, with 9 bases identical to TRBD1. Germline assignment: CDR1 MDHEN and CDR2 SYDVKM. J lost 4 bases, V lost 6 bases, and 7 bases had no gene match. CDR3 size: 15 residues. CDR3 protein: CASSPGGQGNQPQHF. The CDR3, as DNA: TGTGCCAGCAGCCCTGGAGGACAGGGGAATCAGCCCCAGCATTTT.

The J gene is TRBJ2-1, the V gene TRBV6-5; the D gene is possibly TRBD1 (5 bases). This CDR3 has 14 amino acids. Trimming removed 3 bases at V and 7 bases at J, with 13 bases between. The germline gives CDR1 MNHEY, CDR2 SVGAGI. CDR3 sequence (DNA): TGTGCCAGCAGTTATGGTGGGCAGGGTAATGAGCAGTTCTTC. Translation: CASSYGGQGNEQFF.

The rearrangement links TRBV19 to TRBJ2-1; 8 bases map to TRBD1. CDR1 and CDR2 from the germline V gene are LNHDA and SQIVND (reference sequence). This CDR3 is 14 amino acids long. With V trimmed by 4 bases and J by 2 bases, 1 base remained unmatched. The CDR3 region is CASSKTGAYNEQFF. The CDR3 DNA is TGTGCCAGTAGTAAGACAGGGGCCTACAATGAGCAGTTCTTC.

This clone has a single count. The chain joins TRBV28 to TRBJ2-7, with a tentative D call TRBD2 (5 bases). Trimming took off 3 bases at V and 0 bases at J, with 12 bases between the two ends. The CDR3 has 15 amino acids. Germline loops: CDR1 MDHEN, CDR2 SYDVKM. DNA for the CDR3: TGTGCCAGCAGTTTTGCGGGCGAACTCTCCTACGAGCAGTACTTC. Residues: CASSFAGELSYEQYF.

The rearrangement joins TRBV11-3 to TRBJ2-3; D unclear. V lost 4 bases to trimming and J lost 4 bases, with 21 bases between them. Per germline, CDR1 SGHNT and CDR2 YENEEA. The CDR3 has 17 amino acids. The CDR3 is CASSSLMGAGTPDTQYF. CDR3 nucleotide sequence: TGTGCCAGCAGCTCCCTCATGGGCGCAGGTACCCCAGATACGCAGTATTTT.

This sequence joins TRBV30 and TRBJ2-1; D is unclear. V shed 0 bases and J shed 10 bases, with 7 bases lying between them. CDR1 and CDR2 (germline): GTSNPN, SVGIG (reference sequence). The CDR3 is 11 residues long. The CDR3 DNA reads as TGTGCCTGGAGTGTGGGTGTAGAGCAGTTCTTC. It specifies CAWSVGVEQFF.

The V call is TRBV28, the J call TRBJ2-7; the D is unclear. The V end was cut by 3 bases, the J end by 6 bases, with 9 bases between. Per the germline V gene, CDR1 is MDHEN and CDR2 is SYDVKM. The CDR3 is 12 amino acids. CDR3: CASSFAMGEQYF. CDR3 in DNA: TGTGCCAGCAGTTTTGCCATGGGCGAGCAGTACTTC.

This chain connects TRBV5-6 to TRBJ2-7, with TRBD2 matching 7 bases. Germline V gene lookup returns CDR1 SGHDT and CDR2 YYEEEE. The CDR3 totals 15 residues. J gave up 3 bases and V 4 bases, and 10 bases lay outside the gene matches. CDR3 sequence: CASSRSSGIVYEQYF. The CDR3 DNA is TGTGCCAGCAGCCGCTCTAGCGGCATTGTCTACGAGCAGTACTTC.

This chain links TRBV6-1 with TRBJ2-1; TRBD2 might be the D (5 bases). This CDR3 spans 19 amino acids. Between the trimmed V and J ends, which lost 1 base and 0 bases, there was a span of 19 bases. CDR1 and CDR2 (germline): MNHNS, SASEGT. Written as DNA, the CDR3 is TGTGCCAGCAGTGAAGGTCAGCTGAGCGGCCACAGCTCCTACAATGAGCAGTTCTTC. This sequence encodes CASSEGQLSGHSSYNEQFF.

This chain connects TRBV6-5 to TRBJ1-2; D is unclear. The V end was cut by 0 bases, the J end by 8 bases, with 16 bases between. CDR1 and CDR2 (germline): MNHEY, SVGAGI. The CDR3 has 15 amino acids. CDR3 in amino acids: CASSYSIVDGYGYTF. The CDR3 DNA follows: TGTGCCAGCAGTTACTCGATCGTGGATGGCTACGGCTACACCTTC.

The CDR3 bases are TGTGCCATCAGTGATCGTACGCCTAACTATGGCTACACCTTC. Protein sequence: CAISDRTPNYGYTF. The rearrangement uses TRBV10-3 and TRBJ1-2; no firm D call. V lost 3 bases and J 0 bases, leaving 8 bases between the germline ends. The CDR3 totals 14 residues. CDR1 ENHRY and CDR2 SYGVKD come from the germline V gene.

This chain uses TRBV6-1 with TRBJ2-7; D perhaps matches TRBD1 (5 bases). CDR1 and CDR2 (germline): MNHNS, SASEGT. The V and J ends lost 2 bases and 5 bases respectively, with 25 bases between them. CDR3 size: 18 residues. The CDR3 nucleotides are TGTGCCAGCAGTGAATATGGCCGACCCAGGGCCCCCCGGGACGAGCAGTACTTC. Translated, it gives CASSEYGRPRAPRDEQYF.

The genes are TRBV30 and TRBJ2-1; D is undetermined. Looked up from germline, CDR1 is GTSNPN and CDR2 is SVGIG (reference sequence). This CDR3 contains 10 residues. V dropped 3 bases and J dropped 7 bases, with 4 bases sitting between them. The CDR3 bases are TGTGCCTGGAGCGGGAATGAGCAGTTCTTC. Translating it yields CAWSGNEQFF.

This clone turned up a few times. The chain links TRBV19 to TRBJ2-1; TRBD2 matches at 9 bases. V dropped 8 bases and J dropped 6; count of bases not matched to a gene: 8. This CDR3 is built from 14 residues. Germline CDR1 LNHDA, CDR2 SQIVND (reference sequence). CDR3 DNA sequence: TGTGCCAGTTGCTCCGGGACTAGCTCCAATGAGCAGTTCTTC. This sequence encodes CASCSGTSSNEQFF.

This rearrangement joins TRBV7-8 to TRBJ2-5; D possibly corresponds to TRBD2 (6 bases). The CDR3 covers 13 residues. Looked up from germline, CDR1 is SGHVS and CDR2 is FQNEAQ. The ends were cut back, 11 bases at V and 0 bases at J, with 13 bases in the middle. The CDR3 region has the DNA TGTGCCGGCTTAGCGGAAAACCAAGAGACCCAGTACTTC. Its translation is CAGLAENQETQYF.

This clone turned up a few times. J is TRBJ1-5 and V is TRBV10-1; D is undetermined. Germline V CDR1 and CDR2: WNHNN, SYGVQD (reference sequence). The length of the CDR3 is 18 residues. Trimming took 4 bases from V and 0 from J, leaving 19 bases between them. The CDR3 here is CASSVIGSAVLSNQPQHF. CDR3 in DNA: TGCGCCAGCAGTGTAATAGGGTCCGCGGTGCTTAGCAATCAGCCCCAGCATTTT.

The V gene is TRBV5-1, the J gene TRBJ2-2; 14 bases are a match to TRBD2. Germline V gene data show CDR1 as SGHRS and CDR2 as YFSETQ. The CDR3 is 18 amino acids. Losses at the gene ends were 0 bases for V and 6 bases for J; bases not matched to a gene: 7. The DNA for the CDR3 is TGCGCCAGCAGCTTGGCGATCGGACTAGCGGGAGGTCCCGGGGAGCTGTTTTTT. This encodes CASSLAIGLAGGPGELFF.